The T cell receptor beta chain under discussion was sequenced for a study of vaccination effects on CD4 cells after COVID-19. About the study: Vaccination of participants consisted of two doses of either the BNT162b2 or mRNA-1273 vaccine.

CDR1 is LNHDA and CDR2 is SQIVND in the germline V gene (reference sequence). Trimming stripped 3 bases from V and 7 bases from J, with 19 bases between. The CDR3 has 16 residues. A remark on this clone: Its antigen is undetermined.

Measured with immunoSEQ multiplex PCR; TCRdb has only the in-frame clones, and not every one. This sample has tens of thousands of clones, with roughly 74% found just once. Study-wide results and limits: There was marked clonal contraction among infection- and vaccine-induced clones late after vaccination.

Isolation of CD4+ T cells took place after about nine days of culture. Fresh IL-2-containing medium replaced half the medium on days 3 and 7. The receptor comes from a human donor who received a COVID-19 vaccine. The sample in question was CD4+ T cells from PBMCs cultured without peptide, obtained before COVID-19 vaccination. The chain carries TRBV19 and TRBJ2-1; D is unresolved. In nucleotides, the CDR3 is TGTGCCAGTAGTATTTTCTTGGACCTTTTACGGAATGAGCAGTTCTTC. It specifies CASSIFLDLLRNEQFF. The entire variable domain, with the rest obtained from reference TRBV19 and TRBJ2-1, is as follows: DGGITQSPKYLFRKEGQNVTLSCEQNLNHDAMYWYRQDPGQGLRLIYYSQIVNDFQKGDIAEGYSVSREKKESFPLTVTSAQKNPTAFYLCASSIFLDLLRNEQFFGPGTRLTVL.